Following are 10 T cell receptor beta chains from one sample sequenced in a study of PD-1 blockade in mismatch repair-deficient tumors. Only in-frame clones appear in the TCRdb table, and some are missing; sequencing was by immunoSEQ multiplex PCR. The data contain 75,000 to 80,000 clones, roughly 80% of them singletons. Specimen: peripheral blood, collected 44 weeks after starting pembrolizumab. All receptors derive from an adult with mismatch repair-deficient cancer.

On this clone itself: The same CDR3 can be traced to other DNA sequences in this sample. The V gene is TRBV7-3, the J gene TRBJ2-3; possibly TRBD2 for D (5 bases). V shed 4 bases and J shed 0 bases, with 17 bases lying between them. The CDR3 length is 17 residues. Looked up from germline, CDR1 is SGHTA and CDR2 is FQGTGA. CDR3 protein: CASSSGGPFSSTDTQYF. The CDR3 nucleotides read TGTGCCAGCAGCTCCGGCGGGCCGTTCTCTAGCACAGATACGCAGTATTTT.

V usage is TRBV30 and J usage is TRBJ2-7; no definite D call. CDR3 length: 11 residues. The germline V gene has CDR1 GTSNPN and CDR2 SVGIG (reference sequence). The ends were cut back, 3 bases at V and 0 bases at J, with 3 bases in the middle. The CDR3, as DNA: TGTGCCTGGAGGCACTCCTACGAGCAGTACTTC. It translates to CAWRHSYEQYF.

In nucleotides, the CDR3 is TGTGCCAGCAGCTTGGACGGGACTAGCGGGATTAGGAATGAGCAGTTCTTC. Translation: CASSLDGTSGIRNEQFF. The V gene is TRBV5-5, the J gene TRBJ2-1; TRBD2 agrees at 13 bases. This CDR3 has 17 residues. In germline, CDR1 is SGHKS, CDR2 YYEKEE (reference sequence). V lost 0 bases and J lost 7; bases outside the gene matches: 7.

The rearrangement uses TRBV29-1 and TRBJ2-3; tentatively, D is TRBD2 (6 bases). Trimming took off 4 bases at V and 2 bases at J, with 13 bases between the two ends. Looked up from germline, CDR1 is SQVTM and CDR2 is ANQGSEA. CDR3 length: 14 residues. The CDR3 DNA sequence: TGCAGCGTTGGCCCTGGCGGGGACACAGATACGCAGTATTTT. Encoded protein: CSVGPGGDTDTQYF.

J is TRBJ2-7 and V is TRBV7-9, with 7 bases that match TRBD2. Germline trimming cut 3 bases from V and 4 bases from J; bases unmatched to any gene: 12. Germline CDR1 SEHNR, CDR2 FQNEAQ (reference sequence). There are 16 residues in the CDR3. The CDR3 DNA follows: TGTGCCAGCAGCTTGACCGGGACTACCGGATGGTACGAGCAGTACTTC. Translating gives CASSLTGTTGWYEQYF. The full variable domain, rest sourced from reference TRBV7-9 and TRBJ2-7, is DTGVSQNPRHKITKRGQNVTFRCDPISEHNRLYWYRQTLGQGPEFLTYFQNEAQLEKSRLLSDRFSAERPKGSFSTLEIQRTEQGDSAMYLCASSLTGTTGWYEQYFGPGTRLTVT.

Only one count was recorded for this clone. In DNA, the CDR3 is TGTGCCAGCAGCTTAGTAGGACTAGACCAATACGAGCAGTACTTC. This translates into CASSLVGLDQYEQYF. The J gene is TRBJ2-7, the V gene TRBV11-3, with 7 bases that match TRBD2. Germline V gene lookup returns CDR1 SGHNT and CDR2 YENEEA. The CDR3 contains 15 residues. Trimming removed 1 base from V and 4 bases from J; junction bases left unmatched: 7.

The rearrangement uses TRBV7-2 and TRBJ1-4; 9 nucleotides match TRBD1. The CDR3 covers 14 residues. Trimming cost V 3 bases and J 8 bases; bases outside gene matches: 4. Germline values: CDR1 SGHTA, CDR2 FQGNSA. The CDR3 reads CASSFDRGGEKLFF. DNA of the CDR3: TGTGCCAGCAGCTTCGACAGGGGGGGAGAAAAACTGTTTTTT.

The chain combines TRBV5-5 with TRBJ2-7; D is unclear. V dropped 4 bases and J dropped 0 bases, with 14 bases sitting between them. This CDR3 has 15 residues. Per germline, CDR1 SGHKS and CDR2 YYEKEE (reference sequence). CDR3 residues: CASSPTLASSYEQYF. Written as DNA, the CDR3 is TGTGCCAGCAGCCCTACACTGGCCAGCTCCTACGAGCAGTACTTC.

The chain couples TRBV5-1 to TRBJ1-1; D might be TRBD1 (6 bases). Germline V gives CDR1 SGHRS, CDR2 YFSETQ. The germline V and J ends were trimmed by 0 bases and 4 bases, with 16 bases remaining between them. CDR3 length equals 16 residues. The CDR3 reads CASSLDRVLPGTEAFF. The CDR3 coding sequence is TGCGCCAGCAGCTTGGACAGGGTTCTTCCTGGCACTGAAGCTTTCTTT. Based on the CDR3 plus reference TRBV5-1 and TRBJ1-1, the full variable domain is KAGVTQTPRYLIKTRGQQVTLSCSPISGHRSVSWYQQTPGQGLQFLFEYFSETQRNKGNFPGRFSGRQFSNSRSEMNVSTLELGDSALYLCASSLDRVLPGTEAFFGQGTRLTVV.

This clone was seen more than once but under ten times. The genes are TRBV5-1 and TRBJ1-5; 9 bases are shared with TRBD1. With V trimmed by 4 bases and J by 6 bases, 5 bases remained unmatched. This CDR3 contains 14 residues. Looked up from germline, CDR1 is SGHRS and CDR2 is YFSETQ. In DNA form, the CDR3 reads TGCGCCAGCAGCCAGGGACAGGGCACTCAGCCCCAGCATTTT. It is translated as CASSQGQGTQPQHF.